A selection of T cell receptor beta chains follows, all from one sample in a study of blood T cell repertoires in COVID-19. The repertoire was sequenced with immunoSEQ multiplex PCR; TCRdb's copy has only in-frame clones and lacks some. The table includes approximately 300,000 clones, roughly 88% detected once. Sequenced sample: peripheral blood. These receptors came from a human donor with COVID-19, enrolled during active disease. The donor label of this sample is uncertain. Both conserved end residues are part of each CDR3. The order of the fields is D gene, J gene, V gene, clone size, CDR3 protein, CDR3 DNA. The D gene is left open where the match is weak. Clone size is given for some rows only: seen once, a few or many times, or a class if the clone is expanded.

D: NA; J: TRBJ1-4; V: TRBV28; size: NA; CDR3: CASGGPGSATNEKLFF; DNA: TGTGCCAGCGGGGGCCCGGGTTCAGCAACTAATGAAAAACTGTTTTTT
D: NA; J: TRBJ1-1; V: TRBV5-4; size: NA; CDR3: CASSFTGLLNTEAFF; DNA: TGTGCCAGCAGCTTCACGGGACTCCTGAACACTGAAGCTTTCTTT
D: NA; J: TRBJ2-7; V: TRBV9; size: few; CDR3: CASSVGTVPTYEQYF; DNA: TGTGCCAGCAGCGTAGGGACAGTTCCAACCTACGAGCAGTACTTC
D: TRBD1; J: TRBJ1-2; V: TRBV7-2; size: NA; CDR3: CASSLGGTGQDYGYTF; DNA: TGTGCCAGCAGCTTAGGGGGGACAGGGCAAGACTATGGCTACACCTTC
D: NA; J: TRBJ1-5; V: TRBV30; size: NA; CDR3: CAWGHSNQPQHF; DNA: TGTGCCTGGGGACATAGCAATCAGCCCCAGCATTTT
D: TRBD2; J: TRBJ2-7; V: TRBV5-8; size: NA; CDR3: CASSLTHSTSGREDEQYF; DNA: TGTGCCAGCAGCTTGACCCACTCGACTAGCGGGAGGGAAGACGAGCAGTACTTC
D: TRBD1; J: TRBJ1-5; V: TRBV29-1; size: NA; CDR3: CSVADREYQPQHF; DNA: TGCAGCGTGGCTGACAGGGAGTATCAGCCCCAGCATTTT
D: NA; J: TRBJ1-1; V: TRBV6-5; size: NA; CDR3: CASSSSFHTEAFF; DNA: TGTGCCAGCAGTTCCAGTTTTCACACTGAAGCTTTCTTT
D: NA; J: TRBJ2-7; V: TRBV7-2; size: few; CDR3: CASETGGVGYEQYF; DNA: TGTGCCAGCGAAACAGGTGGGGTAGGGTACGAGCAGTACTTC
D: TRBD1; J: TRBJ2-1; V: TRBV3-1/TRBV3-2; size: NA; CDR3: CASSQGTGEQFF; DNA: TGTGCCAGCAGCCAAGGGACAGGTGAGCAGTTCTTC
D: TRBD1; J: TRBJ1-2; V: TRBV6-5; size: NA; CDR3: CASSYRDRGSHGYTF; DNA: TGTGCCAGCAGTTACCGGGACAGGGGGAGCCATGGCTACACCTTC
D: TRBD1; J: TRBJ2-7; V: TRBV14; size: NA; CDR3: CASSQDRGQGVEEQYF; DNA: TGTGCCAGCAGCCAAGATCGAGGACAGGGGGTGGAAGAGCAGTACTTC
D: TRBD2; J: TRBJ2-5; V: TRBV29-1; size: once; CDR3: CSVAGTSGRLVETQYF; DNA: TGCAGCGTCGCCGGGACTAGCGGGAGGCTTGTGGAGACCCAGTACTTC
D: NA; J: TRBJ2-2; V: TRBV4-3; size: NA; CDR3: CASSQDTGDVGTGELFF; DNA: TGCGCCAGCAGCCAAGATACGGGGGACGTGGGCACCGGGGAGCTGTTTTTT
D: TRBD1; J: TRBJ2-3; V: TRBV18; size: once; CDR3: CASSPLPRDRATDTQYF; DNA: TGTGCCAGCTCACCACTGCCCCGGGACAGGGCAACAGATACGCAGTATTTT
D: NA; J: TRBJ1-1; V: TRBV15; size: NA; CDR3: CATSRDLGGVGTEAFF; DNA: TGTGCCACCAGCAGAGATCTCGGAGGGGTTGGGACTGAAGCTTTCTTT
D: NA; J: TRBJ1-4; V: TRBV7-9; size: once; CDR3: CASSLTRGEKLFF; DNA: TGTGCCAGCAGCTTAACTAGGGGGGAAAAACTGTTTTTT